This T cell receptor (beta chain) was found in a study of CD8 T cells in Susac syndrome. At the level of the study: Blood was drawn from patients with Susac syndrome. At that point, they were therapy-naive, on corticosteroids, or on intravenous immunoglobulin alone.

With random hexamers, 0.5 to 1 ug RNA was reverse transcribed. TCRdb re-analysed the immunoSEQ multiplex PCR reads in MiXCR, keeping a single row per CDR3 protein. Of under 200,000 distinct CDR3 sequences listed, 75% to 95% are singletons. The germline V gene has CDR1 LGHDT and CDR2 YNNKEL (reference sequence). The ends were cut back, 2 bases at V and 0 bases at J, with 18 bases in the middle. The CDR3 spans 18 residues. The rearrangement uses TRBV3-1 and TRBJ2-3; D gene unclear. What was sequenced was CD4+ T cells from PBMCs. The origin of this receptor is a human donor with Susac syndrome. The CDR3 region is CASSQSYPQRDSTDTQYF. Here the CDR3 DNA reads TGTGCCAGCAGCCAAAGTTATCCTCAAAGAGATAGCACAGATACGCAGTATTTT.